This T cell receptor (beta chain) was captured in a study of post-analysis software for immune sequencing data. The ends lost 4 bases at V and 6 bases at J; junction bases unmatched: 6. This CDR3 spans 16 amino acids. As for this clonotype: Its cognate antigen is unknown.

Prepared TCR beta cDNA libraries contained unique molecular identifiers. The source material, about 0.9 to 11 million T cells, gave rise to roughly 0.5 million cDNA molecules. Each CDR3 protein gets one entry after TCRdb re-called the PCR reads with MiXCR. Among over 700,000 distinct CDR3 sequences listed, 25% to 30% were seen once. Findings of the study overall: Patients showed TRBV5-6, TRBV5-1 and TRBV20-1 among five TRBV segments more frequent than in controls. Normalized Chao1 diversity was significantly reduced in patients versus controls.

V and J are TRBV12-3 or TRBV12-4 and TRBJ2-2, with 12 bases fitting TRBD2. The specimen sequenced was blood. This TCR was sampled from a girl aged 10 to 17 with multiple sclerosis. The CDR3 DNA reads as TGTGCCAGCAGTTCTTCCAGACTAGCGGGGGCCGGGGAGCTGTTTTTT. It yields the protein CASSSSRLAGAGELFF.